Listed below are T cell receptor beta chains from one sample, sequenced in a study of early T cells in non-severe SARS-CoV-2 infection. A single record per CDR3 protein comes from TCRdb applying MiXCR to the 5' RACE reads. The sample shows 55,000 to 65,000 distinct CDR3 sequences, over 9.5% of them seen only once. The specimen sequenced was whole blood. All receptors come from an adult who was a healthcare worker with PCR-confirmed SARS-CoV-2 infection or an uninfected control (not recorded which). CDR3s include the opening cysteine and the closing phenylalanine or tryptophan. D genes are given only for firm matches. The size of a clone is reported for some rows only, either as once, few or many, or as a class for expanded clones.

V	length	J	D	size	DNA	CDR3
TRBV19	16	TRBJ1-1	NA	NA	TGTGCCAGTAGTATAGATCTAAGGGGGATGAGTACTGAAGCTTTCTTT	CASSIDLRGMSTEAFF
TRBV19	13	TRBJ2-3	NA	many	TGTGCCAGTAGTAATCGCCTGCCAGATACGCAGTATTTT	CASSNRLPDTQYF
TRBV4-1	16	TRBJ2-7	TRBD2	many	TGCGCCAGCAGCCTGGGACTAGCGGAGGGCCCCTACGAGCAGTACTTC	CASSLGLAEGPYEQYF
TRBV20-1	14	TRBJ2-7	NA	NA	TGCAGTGCTAGAGATACGCAGGGGGGTGACGAGCAGTACTTC	CSARDTQGGDEQYF
TRBV9	15	TRBJ1-5	NA	NA	TGTGCCAGCAGCGTAGGGGGTGGTATCAATCAGCCCCAGCATTTT	CASSVGGGINQPQHF
TRBV4-1	15	TRBJ1-4	TRBD1	NA	TGCGCCAGCAGACAGGGGGCGGGATCTAATGAAAAACTGTTTTTT	CASRQGAGSNEKLFF
TRBV5-1	15	TRBJ2-7	TRBD2	many	TGCGCCAGCAGCTCCCCGGCAGCGGGAGGTTCCGAGCAGTACTTC	CASSSPAAGGSEQYF
TRBV12-3/TRBV12-4	13	TRBJ1-2	NA	many	TGTGCCAGCAGTTTACGGCACCTATATGGCTACACCTTC	CASSLRHLYGYTF
TRBV18	13	TRBJ2-5	NA	few	TGTGCCAGCTCCCCGGAAATCCAAGAGACCCAGTACTTC	CASSPEIQETQYF
TRBV12-3/TRBV12-4	14	TRBJ2-7	TRBD2	few	TGTGCCAGCAGTCAACTAGCGGGAAGCGACGAGCAGTACTTC	CASSQLAGSDEQYF
TRBV24-1	14	TRBJ2-4	NA	few	TGTGCCACCAGTGAGACTATTACTCAAGCCTTTCAGTACTTC	CATSETITQAFQYF
TRBV6-2/TRBV6-3	12	TRBJ2-6	NA	NA	TGTGCCAGCGACACTGGGGCCAACGTCCTGACTTTC	CASDTGANVLTF
TRBV11-2	16	TRBJ2-1	TRBD2	many	TGTGCCAGCAGCCCACAGGTGAGCGGGAGTAACAATGAGCAGTTCTTC	CASSPQVSGSNNEQFF
TRBV6-1	13	TRBJ2-2	NA	many	TGTGCCAGCAGTGAGGTGTACACCGGGGAGCTGTTTTTT	CASSEVYTGELFF
TRBV29-1	14	TRBJ1-1	NA	few	TGCAGCGTTGATCCCTGGGAGGGGGAGACTGAAGCTTTCTTT	CSVDPWEGETEAFF
TRBV20-1	13	TRBJ2-6	NA	NA	TGCAGTGCTAGGGGGACTGGGGCCAACGTCCTGACTTTC	CSARGTGANVLTF
TRBV29-1	13	TRBJ2-1	NA	many	TGCAGCGCGATATCCGGGACCCTCAATGAGCAGTTCTTC	CSAISGTLNEQFF
TRBV18	14	TRBJ1-5	NA	NA	TGTGCCAGCTCACCAGACTGGAGCAATCAGCCCCAGCATTTT	CASSPDWSNQPQHF
TRBV20-1	17	TRBJ2-3	TRBD1	few	TGCAGTGCTAGTGGGGTGCAGGGGGCAGTGGTAGGGAGATCGCAGTATTTT	CSASGVQGAVVGRSQYF
TRBV7-6	16	TRBJ2-1	TRBD2	many	TGTGCCAGCAGCTTAGGAGGCGGGAGGGCCTTAGATGAGCAGTTCTTC	CASSLGGGRALDEQFF
TRBV3-1	15	TRBJ1-1	NA	many	TGTGCCAGCAGCCAAGGGGTATCGATGGCTGTTGAAGCTTTCTTT	CASSQGVSMAVEAFF
TRBV18	12	TRBJ2-7	NA	many	TGTGCCAGCTCCCAGGTTACCTACGAGCAGTACTTC	CASSQVTYEQYF
TRBV6-4	13	TRBJ1-6	NA	NA	TGTGCCAGCAGTGACGATGATAATTCACCCCTCCACTTT	CASSDDDNSPLHF
TRBV14	16	TRBJ1-1	NA	NA	TGTGCCAGCAGCCGTCTTGGCAGCGCGCACCACACTGAAGCTTTCTTT	CASSRLGSAHHTEAFF
TRBV4-2	16	TRBJ2-7	NA	NA	TGTGCCAGCAGCCAAGATAGTGGGATTCGATCCTACGAGCAGTACTTC	CASSQDSGIRSYEQYF
TRBV24-1	15	TRBJ2-3	TRBD1	few	TGTGCCACCAGTCCGGGACAGCCCGATACAGATACGCAGTATTTT	CATSPGQPDTDTQYF
TRBV29-1	13	TRBJ2-5	TRBD1	NA	TGCAGCGTTACTAGACAGGGGGCGAAGACCCAGTACTTC	CSVTRQGAKTQYF
TRBV20-1	14	TRBJ2-1	TRBD2	many	TGCAGTGCTTTACTAGCGGGAGGGGGCAATGAGCAGTTCTTC	CSALLAGGGNEQFF
TRBV19	18	TRBJ1-2	NA	many	TGTGCCAGTAGTATAGATCGTGACAGGAGAAGATCTGACTATGGCTACACCTTC	CASSIDRDRRRSDYGYTF
TRBV20-1	12	TRBJ2-2	NA	few	TGCAGTGCTAGCCCCTACACCGGGGAGCTGTTTTTT	CSASPYTGELFF
TRBV29-1	12	TRBJ2-5	NA	few	TGCAGCGTCACCGGGACGGAAGAGACCCAGTACTTC	CSVTGTEETQYF
TRBV20-1	14	TRBJ1-1	NA	many	TGCAGTGCCCCGCGCCCAGACAGGTCTTCTGAAGCTTTCTTT	CSAPRPDRSSEAFF
TRBV25-1	14	TRBJ2-7	TRBD1	NA	TGTGCCAGCAGTTTACAGGGGGCCCCCTACGAGCAGTACTTC	CASSLQGAPYEQYF
TRBV20-1	17	TRBJ2-7	TRBD2	many	TGCAGTGCTAGACCCTCCTCCAGCGGGAGGATCGCCTACGAGCAGTACTTC	CSARPSSSGRIAYEQYF
TRBV29-1	12	TRBJ2-5	NA	many	TGCAGCGTCCGGGGGGCGGGCGAGACCCAGTACTTC	CSVRGAGETQYF
TRBV10-1	15	TRBJ2-3	TRBD2	many	TGCGCCAGCTCCGGGACTAGCGGGGCCCCAGATACGCAGTATTTT	CASSGTSGAPDTQYF
TRBV29-1	13	TRBJ1-2	TRBD1	once	TGCAGCGTAGCTATGGACAGGGGGACTGGCTACACCTTC	CSVAMDRGTGYTF
TRBV4-3	17	TRBJ1-4	NA	NA	TGCGCCAGCAGCCAAGAGGCGGCGGGGGAAGGGGATGAAAAACTGTTTTTT	CASSQEAAGEGDEKLFF
TRBV7-9	11	TRBJ2-7	NA	many	TGTGCCAGCAGCTTCAGCTACGAGCAGTACTTC	CASSFSYEQYF
TRBV7-9	16	TRBJ2-3	NA	NA	TGTGCCAGCAGCCCTGGGGACTCCCCTTGGACAGATACGCAGTATTTT	CASSPGDSPWTDTQYF
TRBV29-1	13	TRBJ1-2	TRBD1	NA	TGCAGCGCCGGACAGGGGGGATCCTATGGCTACACCTTC	CSAGQGGSYGYTF
TRBV4-3	15	TRBJ2-1	NA	many	TGCGCCAGCAGCCAAGATCAATGGGGGTACAATGAGCAGTTCTTC	CASSQDQWGYNEQFF
TRBV6-5	14	TRBJ2-1	NA	NA	TGTGCCAGCAGTTACTCTAGCGGTGGGAGTGAGCAGTTCTTC	CASSYSSGGSEQFF
TRBV29-1	14	TRBJ1-1	NA	few	TGCAGCGTTGAAATTGATTCCTCGGGCACTGAAGCTTTCTTT	CSVEIDSSGTEAFF
TRBV3-1	12	TRBJ2-2	NA	few	TGTGCCAGCAGCCACGCCACCGGGGAGCTGTTTTTT	CASSHATGELFF